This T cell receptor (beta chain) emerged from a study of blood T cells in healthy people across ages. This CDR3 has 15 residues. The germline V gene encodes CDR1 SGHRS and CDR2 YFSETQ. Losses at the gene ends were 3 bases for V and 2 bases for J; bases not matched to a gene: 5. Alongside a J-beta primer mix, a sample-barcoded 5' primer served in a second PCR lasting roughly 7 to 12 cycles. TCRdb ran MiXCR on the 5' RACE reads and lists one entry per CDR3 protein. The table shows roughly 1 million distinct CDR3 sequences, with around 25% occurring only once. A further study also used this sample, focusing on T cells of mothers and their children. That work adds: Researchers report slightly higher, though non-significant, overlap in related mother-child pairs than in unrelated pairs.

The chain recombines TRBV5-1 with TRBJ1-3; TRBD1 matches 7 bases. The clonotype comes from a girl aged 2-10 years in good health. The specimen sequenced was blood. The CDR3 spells CASSSQTGTGNTIYF. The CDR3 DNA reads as TGCGCCAGCAGCTCCCAGACAGGGACTGGAAACACCATATATTTT.